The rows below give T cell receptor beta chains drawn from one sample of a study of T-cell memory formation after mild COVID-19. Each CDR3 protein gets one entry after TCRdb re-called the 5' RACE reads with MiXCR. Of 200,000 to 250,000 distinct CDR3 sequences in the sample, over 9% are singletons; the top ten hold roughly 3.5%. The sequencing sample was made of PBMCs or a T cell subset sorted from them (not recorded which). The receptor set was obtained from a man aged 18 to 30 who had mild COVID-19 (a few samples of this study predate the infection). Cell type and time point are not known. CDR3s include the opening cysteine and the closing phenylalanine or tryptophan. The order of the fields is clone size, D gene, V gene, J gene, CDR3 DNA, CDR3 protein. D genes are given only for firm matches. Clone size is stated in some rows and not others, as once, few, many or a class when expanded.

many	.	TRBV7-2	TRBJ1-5	TGTGCCAGCAGCTTATACGGGGCGGATCAGCCCCAGCATTTT	CASSLYGADQPQHF
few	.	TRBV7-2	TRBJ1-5	TGTGCCAGCAGCTTACGATCGGGGAATCAGCCCCAGCATTTT	CASSLRSGNQPQHF
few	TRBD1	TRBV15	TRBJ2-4	TGTGCCACCACCATGGGACAGGGGGTCCTCAAAAACATTCAGTACTTC	CATTMGQGVLKNIQYF
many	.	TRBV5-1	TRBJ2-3	TGCGCCAGCAGCTCCGGGACTTCTCAGGTCACGCAGTATTTT	CASSSGTSQVTQYF
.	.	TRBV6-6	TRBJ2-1	TGTGCCAGCAGTGGTCAGTTAAGCTACAATGAGCAGTTCTTC	CASSGQLSYNEQFF
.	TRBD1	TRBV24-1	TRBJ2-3	TGTGCCACCAGTGATCCGGGACAGGGCGCCGATACGCAGTATTTT	CATSDPGQGADTQYF
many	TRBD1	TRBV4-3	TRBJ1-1	TGCGCCAGCAGCCAAGACAACAGGGGGGACACTGAAGCTTTCTTT	CASSQDNRGDTEAFF
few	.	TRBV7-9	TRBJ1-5	TGTGCCAGCAGCTTTTCGACAGTCAATCAGCCCCAGCATTTT	CASSFSTVNQPQHF
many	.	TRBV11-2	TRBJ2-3	TGTGCCAGCAGCTTCGGCGAGGGGGATACGCAGTATTTT	CASSFGEGDTQYF
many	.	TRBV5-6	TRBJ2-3	TGTGCCAGCAGCTTGCTCTCCGGAACTAGCACAGATACGCAGTATTTT	CASSLLSGTSTDTQYF
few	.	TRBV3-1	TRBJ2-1	TGTGCCAGCAGTCTTTCCGGGACGGAACTTTACAATGAGCAGTTCTTC	CASSLSGTELYNEQFF
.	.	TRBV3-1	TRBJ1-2	TGTGCCAGCAGCCAAGGTGTTAGGGACTCCGGCTACACCTTC	CASSQGVRDSGYTF
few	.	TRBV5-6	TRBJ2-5	TGTGCCAGCAGCTTGGATGAGCAAGAGACCCAGTACTTC	CASSLDEQETQYF
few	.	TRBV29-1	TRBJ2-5	TGCAGCGTTGGTCTACAAGAGACCCAGTACTTC	CSVGLQETQYF
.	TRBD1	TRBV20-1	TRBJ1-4	TGCAGTGCTTACCCAGGGGGCCGTGCAGAAAAACTGTTTTTT	CSAYPGGRAEKLFF
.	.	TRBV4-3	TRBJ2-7	TGCGCCAGCAGCCAAGATATCTACTACGAGCAGTACTTC	CASSQDIYYEQYF
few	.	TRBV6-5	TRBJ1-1	TGTGCCAGCAGTTACGGACCGTGGAACACTGAAGCTTTCTTT	CASSYGPWNTEAFF
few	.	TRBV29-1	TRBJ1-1	TGCAGTGCAAAGAACAGGGAGATGAACACTGAAGCTTTCTTT	CSAKNREMNTEAFF
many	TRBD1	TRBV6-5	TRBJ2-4	TGTGCCAGCAGTCCCCGTGACAGGGACATTCAGTACTTC	CASSPRDRDIQYF
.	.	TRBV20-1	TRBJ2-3	TGCAGTGCTAGCCAGACCTACACAGATACGCAGTATTTT	CSASQTYTDTQYF
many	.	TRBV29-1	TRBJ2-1	TGCAGCGTTGAGAACAATGAGCAGTTCTTC	CSVENNEQFF
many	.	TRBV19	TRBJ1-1	TGTGCCAGCCAAAATACAGAGACCTACACTGAAGCTTTCTTT	CASQNTETYTEAFF
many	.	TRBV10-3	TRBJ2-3	TGTGCCATCAGCCTGACAACTAGCACAGATACGCAGTATTTT	CAISLTTSTDTQYF
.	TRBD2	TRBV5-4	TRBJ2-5	TGTGCCAGCAGCTTTGGACTAGCGGGGGCCTCCCAAGAGACCCAGTACTTC	CASSFGLAGASQETQYF
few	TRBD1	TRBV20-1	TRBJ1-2	TGCAGTGCTAGACAGGGGGCGGTTGGCTACACCTTC	CSARQGAVGYTF
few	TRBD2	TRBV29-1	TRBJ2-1	TGCAGCGTTGTCGGGGGGGCATACAATGAGCAGTTCTTC	CSVVGGAYNEQFF
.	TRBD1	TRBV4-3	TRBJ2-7	TGCGCCAGCAGCCAAGATAGCAGGGGGTACGAGCAGTACTTC	CASSQDSRGYEQYF
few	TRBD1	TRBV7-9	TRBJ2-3	TGTGCCAGCAGCTCAGGGGGCTCGTCAGATACGCAGTATTTT	CASSSGGSSDTQYF
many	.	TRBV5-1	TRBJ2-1	TGCGCCAGCAGCGCAGGGATTGGGGCGGGCAATGAGCAGTTCTTC	CASSAGIGAGNEQFF
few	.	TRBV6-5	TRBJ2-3	TGTGCCAGCTCCCTCGGCAGGGGATGGGGCACAGATACGCAGTATTTT	CASSLGRGWGTDTQYF
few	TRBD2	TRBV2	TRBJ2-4	TGTGCCAGCGGAATAGCGGGGGCGGACATTCAGTACTTC	CASGIAGADIQYF
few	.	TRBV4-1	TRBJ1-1	TGCGCCAGCAGCCTCTCCGTGAACACTGAAGCTTTCTTT	CASSLSVNTEAFF
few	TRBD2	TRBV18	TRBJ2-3	TGTGCCAGCTCACCAATAGTAGCGGGGGGGTCTGAAGAAGATACGCAGTATTTT	CASSPIVAGGSEEDTQYF
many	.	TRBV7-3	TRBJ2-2	TGTGCCAGCAGCCTCCCATCCGGGAACCCAGGGGAGCTGTTTTTT	CASSLPSGNPGELFF
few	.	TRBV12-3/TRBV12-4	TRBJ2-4	TGTGCCAGCAGTCCCTCTACTGTGGTGAACATTCAGTACTTC	CASSPSTVVNIQYF
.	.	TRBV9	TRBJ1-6	TGTGCCAGCAGCGCCCCCAACTTT	CASSAPNF
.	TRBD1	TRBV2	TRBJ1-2	TGTGCCAGCAGTGAGGGACAGTTCTATGGCTACACCTTC	CASSEGQFYGYTF
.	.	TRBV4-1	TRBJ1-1	TGCGCCAGCAGCCAAGATTCGGCGGGGCAGGGCAGGAATGAAGCTTTCTTT	CASSQDSAGQGRNEAFF
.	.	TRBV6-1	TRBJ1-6	TGTGCCAGCTGGGAACAGGGACATTCACCCCTCCACTTT	CASWEQGHSPLHF
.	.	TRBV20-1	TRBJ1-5	TGCAGTGCTCGGCCCGAAGGGGGTCAGCCCCAGCATTTT	CSARPEGGQPQHF
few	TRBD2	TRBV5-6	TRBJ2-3	TGTGCCAGCAGCCCTAGCGGGGGGCGGGACACAGATACGCAGTATTTT	CASSPSGGRDTDTQYF
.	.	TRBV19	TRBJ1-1	TGTGCCAGTAGTCCAAACTTACAGGGACGGACTGAAGCTTTCTTT	CASSPNLQGRTEAFF
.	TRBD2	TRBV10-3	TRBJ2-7	TGTGCCATCAGTGATCCCGGGACTAGCTCCCGCTCCTACGAGCAGTACTTC	CAISDPGTSSRSYEQYF
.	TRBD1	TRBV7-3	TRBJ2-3	TGTGCCAGCAGCATCGGACAGGGTTTCTCAGATACGCAGTATTTT	CASSIGQGFSDTQYF
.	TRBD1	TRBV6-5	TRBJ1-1	TGTGCCAGCAGTCAACTAGGACAGGCGGGCGCTTTCTTT	CASSQLGQAGAFF
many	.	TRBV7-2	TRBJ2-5	TGTGCCAGCTCCCTAGGCCCAGAGACCCAGTACTTC	CASSLGPETQYF
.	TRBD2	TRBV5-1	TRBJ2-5	TGCGCCAGCAGCCTGGGACTAGCTTCTCCGAAGGAAGAGACCCAGTACTTC	CASSLGLASPKEETQYF
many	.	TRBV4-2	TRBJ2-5	TGTGCCAGCAGCCAAGAGGGGCCAGGGACCCAGTACTTC	CASSQEGPGTQYF
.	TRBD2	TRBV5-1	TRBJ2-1	TGCGCCAGCAGCTTTGGACTAGCGGGGGGGTCGAATGAGCAGTTCTTC	CASSFGLAGGSNEQFF
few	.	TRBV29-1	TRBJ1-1	TGCAGCGTTGAAGACTCCGTTAACACTGAAGCTTTCTTT	CSVEDSVNTEAFF
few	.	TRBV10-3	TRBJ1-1	TGTGCCATCAGAGGGACCGGCACTGAAGCTTTCTTT	CAIRGTGTEAFF
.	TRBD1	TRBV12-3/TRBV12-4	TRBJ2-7	TGTGCCAGCAGACCTAAGACAGGGACCTACGAGCAGTACTTC	CASRPKTGTYEQYF
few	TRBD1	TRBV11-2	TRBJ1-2	TGTGCCAGCAGCTTAAGGGGGACAGGGGAGAGCTACACCTTC	CASSLRGTGESYTF